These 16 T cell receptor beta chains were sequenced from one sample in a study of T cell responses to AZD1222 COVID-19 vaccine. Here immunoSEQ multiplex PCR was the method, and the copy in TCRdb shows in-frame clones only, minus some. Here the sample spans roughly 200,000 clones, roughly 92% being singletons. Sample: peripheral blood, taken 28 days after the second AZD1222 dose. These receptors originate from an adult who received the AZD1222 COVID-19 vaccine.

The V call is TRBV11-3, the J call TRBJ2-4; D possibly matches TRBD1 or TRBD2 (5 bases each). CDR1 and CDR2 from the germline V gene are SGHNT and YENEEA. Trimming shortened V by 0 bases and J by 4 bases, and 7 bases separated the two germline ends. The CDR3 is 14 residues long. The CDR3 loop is CASSLDGGKNIQYF. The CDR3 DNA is TGTGCCAGCAGCTTAGATGGGGGAAAAAACATTCAGTACTTC.

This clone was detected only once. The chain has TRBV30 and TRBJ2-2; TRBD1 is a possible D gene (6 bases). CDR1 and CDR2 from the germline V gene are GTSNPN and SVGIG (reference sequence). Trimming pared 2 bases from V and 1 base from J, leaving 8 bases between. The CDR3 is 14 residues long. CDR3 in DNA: TGTGCCTGGAGTCGAGGGGGGAACACCGGGGAGCTGTTTTTT. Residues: CAWSRGGNTGELFF. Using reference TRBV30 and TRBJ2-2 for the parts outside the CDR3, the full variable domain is SQTIHQWPATLVQPVGSPLSLECTVEGTSNPNLYWYRQAAGRGLQLLFYSVGIGQISSEVPQNLSASRPQDRQFILSSKKLLLSDSGFYLCAWSRGGNTGELFFGEGSRLTVL.

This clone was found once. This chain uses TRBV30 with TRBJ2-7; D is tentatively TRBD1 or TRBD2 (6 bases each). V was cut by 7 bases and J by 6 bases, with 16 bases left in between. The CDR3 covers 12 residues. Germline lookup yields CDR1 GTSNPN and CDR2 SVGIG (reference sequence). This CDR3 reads CALRGRGGEQYF. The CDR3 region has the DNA TGTGCCTTGCGGGGCAGGGGTGGCGAGCAGTACTTC.

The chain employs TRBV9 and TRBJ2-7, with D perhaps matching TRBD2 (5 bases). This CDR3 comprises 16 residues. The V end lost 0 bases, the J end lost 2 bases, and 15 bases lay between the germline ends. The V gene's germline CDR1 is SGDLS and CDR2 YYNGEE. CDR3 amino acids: CASSVVSPGEAYEQYF. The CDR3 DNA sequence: TGTGCCAGCAGCGTAGTAAGTCCCGGGGAAGCCTACGAGCAGTACTTC. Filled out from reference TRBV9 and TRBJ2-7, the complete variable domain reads DSGVTQTPKHLITATGQRVTLRCSPRSGDLSVYWYQQSLDQGLQFLIQYYNGEERAKGNILERFSAQQFPDLHSELNLSSLELGDSALYFCASSVVSPGEAYEQYFGPGTRLTVT.

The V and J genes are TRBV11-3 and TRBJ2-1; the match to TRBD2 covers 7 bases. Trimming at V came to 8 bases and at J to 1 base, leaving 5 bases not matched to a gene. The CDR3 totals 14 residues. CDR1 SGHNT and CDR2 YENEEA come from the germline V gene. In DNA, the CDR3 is TGTGCCAGCGCACCTAGCGGATCCTACAATGAGCAGTTCTTC. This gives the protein CASAPSGSYNEQFF.

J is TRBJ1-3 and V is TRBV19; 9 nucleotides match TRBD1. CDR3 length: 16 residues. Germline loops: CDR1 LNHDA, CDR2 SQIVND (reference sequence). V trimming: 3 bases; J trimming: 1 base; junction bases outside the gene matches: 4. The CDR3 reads CASSMGGQGSGNTIYF. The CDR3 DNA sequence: TGTGCCAGTAGTATGGGGGGACAGGGTTCTGGAAACACCATATATTTT.

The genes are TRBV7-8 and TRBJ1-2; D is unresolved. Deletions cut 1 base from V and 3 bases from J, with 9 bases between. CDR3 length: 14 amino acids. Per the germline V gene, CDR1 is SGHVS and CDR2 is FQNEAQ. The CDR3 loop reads CASSLDMSDYGYTF. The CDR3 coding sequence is TGTGCCAGCAGCTTAGATATGAGCGACTATGGCTACACCTTC.

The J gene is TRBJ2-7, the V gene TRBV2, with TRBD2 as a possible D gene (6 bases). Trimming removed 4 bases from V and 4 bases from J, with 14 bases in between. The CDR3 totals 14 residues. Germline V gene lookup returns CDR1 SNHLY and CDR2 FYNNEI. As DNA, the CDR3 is TGTGCCAGCAGTGGTCCCGGGACTCCTTACGAGCAGTACTTC. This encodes CASSGPGTPYEQYF.

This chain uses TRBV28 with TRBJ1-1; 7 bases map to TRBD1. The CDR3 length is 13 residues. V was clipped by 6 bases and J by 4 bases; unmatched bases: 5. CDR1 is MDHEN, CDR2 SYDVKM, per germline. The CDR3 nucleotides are TGTGCCAGCAGACAACCAGGGGGCACTGAAGCTTTCTTT. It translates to CASRQPGGTEAFF.

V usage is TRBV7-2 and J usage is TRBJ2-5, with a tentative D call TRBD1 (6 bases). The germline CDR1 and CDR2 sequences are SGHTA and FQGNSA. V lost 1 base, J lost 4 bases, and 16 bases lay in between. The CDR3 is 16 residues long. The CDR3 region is CASSLGDIPGRETQYF. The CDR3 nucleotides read TGTGCCAGCAGCTTAGGGGACATACCGGGTCGAGAGACCCAGTACTTC.

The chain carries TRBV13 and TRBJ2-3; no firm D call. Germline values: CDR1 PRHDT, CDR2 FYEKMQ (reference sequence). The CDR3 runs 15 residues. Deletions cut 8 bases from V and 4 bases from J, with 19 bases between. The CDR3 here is CASQTLGRRPDTQYF. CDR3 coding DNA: TGTGCCAGCCAGACCTTGGGAAGGCGTCCAGATACGCAGTATTTT.

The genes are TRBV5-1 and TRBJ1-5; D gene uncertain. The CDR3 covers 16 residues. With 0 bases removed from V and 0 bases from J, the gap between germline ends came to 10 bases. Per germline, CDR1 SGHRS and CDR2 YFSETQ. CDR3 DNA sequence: TGCGCCAGCAGCTTGGAAGGGCCGCCTAGCAATCAGCCCCAGCATTTT. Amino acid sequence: CASSLEGPPSNQPQHF.

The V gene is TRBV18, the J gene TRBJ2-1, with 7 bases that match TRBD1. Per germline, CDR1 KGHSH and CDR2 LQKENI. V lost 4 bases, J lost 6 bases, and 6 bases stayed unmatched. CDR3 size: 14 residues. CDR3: CASSRTGGRNEQFF. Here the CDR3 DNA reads TGTGCCAGCTCACGGACAGGAGGTCGCAATGAGCAGTTCTTC.

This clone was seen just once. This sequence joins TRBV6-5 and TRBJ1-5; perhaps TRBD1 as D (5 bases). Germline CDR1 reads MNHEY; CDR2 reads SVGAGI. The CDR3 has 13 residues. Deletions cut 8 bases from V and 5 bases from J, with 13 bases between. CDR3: CASWSGTHQPQHF. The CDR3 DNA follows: TGTGCCAGCTGGTCGGGGACTCATCAGCCCCAGCATTTT.

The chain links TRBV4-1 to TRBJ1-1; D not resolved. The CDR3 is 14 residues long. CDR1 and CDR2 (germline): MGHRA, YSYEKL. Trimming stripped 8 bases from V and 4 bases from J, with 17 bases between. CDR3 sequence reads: CASGKMWSATEAFF. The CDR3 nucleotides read TGCGCCAGCGGCAAGATGTGGTCTGCCACTGAAGCTTTCTTT.

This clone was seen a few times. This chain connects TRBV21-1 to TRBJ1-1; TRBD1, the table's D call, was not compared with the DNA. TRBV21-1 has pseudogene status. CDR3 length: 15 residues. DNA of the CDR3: TGTGCCACCGCCCTTTTACGACAGATGAACACTGAAGCTTTCTTT. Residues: CATALLRQMNTEAFF.